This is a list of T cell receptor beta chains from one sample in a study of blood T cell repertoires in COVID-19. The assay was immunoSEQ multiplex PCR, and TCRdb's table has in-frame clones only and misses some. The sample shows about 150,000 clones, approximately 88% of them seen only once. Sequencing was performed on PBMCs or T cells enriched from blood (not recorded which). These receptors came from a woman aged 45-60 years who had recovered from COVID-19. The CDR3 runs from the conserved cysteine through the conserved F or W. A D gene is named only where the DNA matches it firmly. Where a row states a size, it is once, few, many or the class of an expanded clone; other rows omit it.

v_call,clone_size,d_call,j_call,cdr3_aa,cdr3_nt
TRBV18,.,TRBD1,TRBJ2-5,CASSSGQKETQYF,TGTGCCAGCTCATCGGGACAGAAAGAGACCCAGTACTTC
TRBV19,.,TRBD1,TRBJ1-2,CASSRQGYGYTF,TGTGCCAGTAGTAGACAGGGATATGGCTACACCTTC
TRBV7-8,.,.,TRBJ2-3,CASSPRRQVSTDTQYF,TGTGCCAGCAGCCCCCGGCGACAGGTTAGCACAGATACGCAGTATTTT
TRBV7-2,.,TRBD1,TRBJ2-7,CASSPYRGSRQYF,TGTGCCAGCAGCCCCTACAGGGGCTCGCGGCAGTACTTC
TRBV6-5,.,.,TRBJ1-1,CASSYAETVPEAFF,TGTGCCAGCAGTTACGCGGAGACGGTTCCTGAAGCTTTCTTT
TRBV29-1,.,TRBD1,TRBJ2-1,CSVSGTGYNEQFF,TGCAGCGTCTCCGGGACAGGATACAATGAGCAGTTCTTC
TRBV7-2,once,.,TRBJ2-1,CASSLRGQPYNEQFF,TGTGCCAGCAGCTTAAGGGGTCAACCCTACAATGAGCAGTTCTTC
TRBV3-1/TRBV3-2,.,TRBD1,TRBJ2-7,CASSQPGTGGSYEQYF,TGTGCCAGCAGCCAACCCGGGACAGGGGGCTCCTACGAGCAGTACTTC
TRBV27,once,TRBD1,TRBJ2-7,CASSQGWDRVSYEQYF,TGTGCCAGCAGCCAGGGGTGGGACAGGGTTTCCTACGAGCAGTACTTC
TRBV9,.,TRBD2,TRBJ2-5,CASSVRSGEPQETQYF,TGTGCCAGCAGCGTACGGAGCGGGGAGCCACAAGAGACCCAGTACTTC
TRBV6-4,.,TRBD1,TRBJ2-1,CASSEDRVGEQFF,TGTGCCAGCAGTGAAGACAGGGTTGGTGAGCAGTTCTTC
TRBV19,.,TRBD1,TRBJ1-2,CASSQFTGGRGYTF,TGTGCCAGTAGTCAATTTACAGGGGGGAGAGGCTACACCTTC
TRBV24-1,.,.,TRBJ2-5,CATSDLQEEETQYF,TGTGCCACCAGTGATTTGCAGGAGGAAGAGACCCAGTACTTC
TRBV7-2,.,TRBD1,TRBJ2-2,CASSINRGQGGELFF,TGTGCCAGCAGCATAAACAGGGGGCAAGGCGGGGAGCTGTTTTTT
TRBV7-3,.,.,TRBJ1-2,CASRGAEMRGYTF,TGTGCCAGCAGAGGGGCGGAGATGCGGGGCTACACCTTC
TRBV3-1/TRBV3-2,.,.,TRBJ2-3,CASSRWVEGGTDTQYF,TGTGCCAGCAGCCGTTGGGTGGAGGGTGGCACAGATACGCAGTATTTT
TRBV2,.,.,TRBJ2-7,CASSRGGPRYEQYF,TGTGCCAGCAGTCGCGGAGGGCCCCGCTACGAGCAGTACTTC
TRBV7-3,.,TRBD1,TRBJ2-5,CASSPQGANQETQYF,TGTGCCAGCAGCCCACAGGGGGCTAACCAAGAGACCCAGTACTTC
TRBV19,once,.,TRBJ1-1,CASTIARGYTEAFF,TGTGCCAGTACCATAGCAAGGGGTTACACTGAAGCTTTCTTT
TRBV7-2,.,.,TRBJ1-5,CASSLVYDQPQHF,TGTGCCAGCAGCTTAGTCTATGATCAGCCCCAGCATTTT
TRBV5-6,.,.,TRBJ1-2,CASSLATGPNYGYTF,TGCGCCAGCAGCTTGGCAACAGGGCCTAACTATGGCTACACCTTC
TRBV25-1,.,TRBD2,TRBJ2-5,CASSEGAGGGETQYF,TGTGCCAGCAGTGAAGGAGCGGGGGGAGGGGAGACCCAGTACTTC
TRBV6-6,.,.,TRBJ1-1,CASTPRAGSDTEAFF,TGTGCCAGCACCCCACGAGCGGGAAGTGACACTGAAGCTTTCTTT
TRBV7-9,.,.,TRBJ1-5,CASSLEASGPQHF,TGTGCCAGCAGCTTAGAAGCCTCAGGGCCCCAGCATTTT
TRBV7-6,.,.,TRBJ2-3,CASSSPPSGSAPFTDTQYF,TGTGCCAGCAGCTCTCCTCCTTCGGGGAGCGCACCCTTCACAGATACGCAGTATTTT
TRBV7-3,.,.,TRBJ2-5,CASSLSDMGPQETQYF,TGTGCCAGCAGCTTAAGTGATATGGGCCCCCAAGAGACCCAGTACTTC
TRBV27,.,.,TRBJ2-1,CASSLRPQGGNEQFF,TGTGCCAGCAGTTTAAGGCCCCAGGGGGGTAATGAGCAGTTCTTC
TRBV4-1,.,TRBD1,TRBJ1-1,CASSPWTGALSVGTEAFF,TGCGCCAGCAGTCCTTGGACAGGGGCATTGTCCGTGGGCACTGAAGCTTTCTTT
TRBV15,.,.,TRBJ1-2,CATSGANERYGYTF,TGTGCCACCAGCGGCGCCAATGAGCGGTATGGCTACACCTTC
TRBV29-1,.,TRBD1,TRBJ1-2,CSARQGATNYGYTF,TGCAGCGCGAGACAGGGGGCAACTAACTATGGCTACACCTTC
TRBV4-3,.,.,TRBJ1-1,CASSQALGRADMNTEAFF,TGCGCCAGCAGCCAAGCATTGGGGAGGGCCGACATGAACACTGAAGCTTTCTTT
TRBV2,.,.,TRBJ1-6,CASTDRYNSPLHF,TGTGCCAGCACCGACAGATATAATTCACCCCTCCACTTT
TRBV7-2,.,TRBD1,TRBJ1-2,CASSRPDRVAGYTF,TGTGCCAGCAGCCGCCCCGACAGGGTGGCAGGCTACACCTTC
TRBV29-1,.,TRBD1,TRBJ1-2,CSVEDPGQIYGYTF,TGCAGCGTTGAAGACCCGGGACAGATCTATGGCTACACCTTC
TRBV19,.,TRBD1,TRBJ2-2,CASWDRGNTGELFF,TGTGCCAGCTGGGACAGGGGGAACACCGGGGAGCTGTTTTTT
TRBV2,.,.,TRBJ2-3,CASPGSTDTQYF,TGTGCCAGTCCCGGGAGCACAGATACGCAGTATTTT
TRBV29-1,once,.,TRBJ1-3,CSVRTVRNTIYF,TGCAGCGTACGGACAGTCCGAAACACCATATATTTT